The clone carrying this TCR beta chain has ten or more counts. What it binds is not known. Every patient was node-negative on CT and PET/CT and lacked prior chemotherapy, radiotherapy or other malignancies. Blood, about 5.8 milliliters, was collected at each of two time points. This record comes from a study of prognosis after radiotherapy for stage I lung cancer. Study-wide context: In total, 13 men and roughly six women took part as patients, aged roughly 50 to 84 with a median of about 68 years. General observations from the study: Divergent TRBV and TRBJ gene usage has reportedly been observed between patients with and without metastases.

Starting from genomic DNA, TCR beta CDR3 was amplified through two-round multiplex PCR. Amplification during the initial PCR round employed primers specific to each TRBV and TRBJ gene. Via MiXCR, TCRdb re-called the multiplex PCR reads, giving one row per CDR3 protein. There are over 20,000 distinct CDR3 sequences in the sample; 30% to 45% occur only once, and less than 70% lies in the top ten. The origin of this receptor is a donor aged 50 or older with non-small cell lung cancer. The source was PBMCs, collected before or after stereotactic body radiation therapy (not recorded which).

CDR3 protein: CASSQDERYNSPLHF. CDR3 nucleotide sequence: TGCGCCAGCAGCCAAGACGAACGGTATAATTCACCCCTCCACTTT. The gene calls are TRBV4-1 and TRBJ1-6; no definite D call. Germline V lookup: CDR1 MGHRA, CDR2 YSYEKL. This CDR3 region has 15 residues. Trimming took off 0 bases at V and 4 bases at J, with 7 bases between the two ends.